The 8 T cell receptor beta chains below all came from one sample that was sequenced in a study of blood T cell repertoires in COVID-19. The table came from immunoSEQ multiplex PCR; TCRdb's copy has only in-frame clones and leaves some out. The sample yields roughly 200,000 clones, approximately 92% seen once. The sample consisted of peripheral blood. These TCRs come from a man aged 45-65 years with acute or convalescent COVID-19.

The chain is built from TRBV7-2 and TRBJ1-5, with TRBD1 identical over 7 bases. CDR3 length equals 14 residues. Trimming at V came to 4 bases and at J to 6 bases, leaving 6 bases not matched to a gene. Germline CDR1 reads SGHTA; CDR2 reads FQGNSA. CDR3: CASSSRQGTQPQHF. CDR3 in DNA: TGTGCCAGCAGCTCAAGACAGGGCACTCAGCCCCAGCATTTT. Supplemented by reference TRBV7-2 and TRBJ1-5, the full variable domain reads GAGVSQSPSNKVTEKGKDVELRCDPISGHTALYWYRQSLGQGLEFLIYFQGNSAPDKSGLPSDRFSAERTGGSVSTLTIQRTQQEDSAVYLCASSSRQGTQPQHFGDGTRLSIL.

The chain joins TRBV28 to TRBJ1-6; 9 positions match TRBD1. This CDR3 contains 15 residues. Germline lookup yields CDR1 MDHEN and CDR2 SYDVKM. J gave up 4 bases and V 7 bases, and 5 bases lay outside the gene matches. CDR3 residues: CASIPDRGYNSPLHF. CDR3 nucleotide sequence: TGTGCCAGCATCCCGGACAGGGGATATAATTCACCCCTCCACTTT.

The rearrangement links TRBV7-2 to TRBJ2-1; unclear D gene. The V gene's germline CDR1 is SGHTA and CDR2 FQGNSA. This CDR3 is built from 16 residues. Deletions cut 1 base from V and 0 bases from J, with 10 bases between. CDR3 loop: CASSLVPGSSYNEQFF. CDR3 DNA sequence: TGTGCCAGCAGCTTAGTCCCAGGAAGCTCCTACAATGAGCAGTTCTTC.

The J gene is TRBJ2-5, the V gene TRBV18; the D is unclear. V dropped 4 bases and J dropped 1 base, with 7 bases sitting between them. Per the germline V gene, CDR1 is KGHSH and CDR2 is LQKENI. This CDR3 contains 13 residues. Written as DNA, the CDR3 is TGTGCCAGCTCACTGGCCACCCAAGAGACCCAGTACTTC. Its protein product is CASSLATQETQYF.

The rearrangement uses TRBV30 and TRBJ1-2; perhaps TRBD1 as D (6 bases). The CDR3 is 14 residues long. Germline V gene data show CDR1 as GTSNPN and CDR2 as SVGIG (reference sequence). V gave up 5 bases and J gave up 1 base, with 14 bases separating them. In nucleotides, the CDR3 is TGTGCCTGGCGGCGCCCAGGGGATAACTATGGCTACACCTTC. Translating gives CAWRRPGDNYGYTF. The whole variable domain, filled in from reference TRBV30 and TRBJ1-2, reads SQTIHQWPATLVQPVGSPLSLECTVEGTSNPNLYWYRQAAGRGLQLLFYSVGIGQISSEVPQNLSASRPQDRQFILSSKKLLLSDSGFYLCAWRRPGDNYGYTFGSGTRLTVV.

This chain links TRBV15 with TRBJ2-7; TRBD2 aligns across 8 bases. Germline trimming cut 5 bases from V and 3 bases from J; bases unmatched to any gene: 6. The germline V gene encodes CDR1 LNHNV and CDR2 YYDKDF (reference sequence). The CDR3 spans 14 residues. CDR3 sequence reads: CATSDTGGLYEQYF. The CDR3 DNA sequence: TGTGCCACCAGCGACACGGGAGGGCTCTACGAGCAGTACTTC.

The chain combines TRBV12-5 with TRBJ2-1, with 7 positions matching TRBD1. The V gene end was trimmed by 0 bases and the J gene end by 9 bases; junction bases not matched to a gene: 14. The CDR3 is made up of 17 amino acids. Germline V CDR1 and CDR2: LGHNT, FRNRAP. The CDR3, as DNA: TGTGCTAGTGGTTTGGTTGTAGGGACAGACAACCTCGGTGAGCAGTTCTTC. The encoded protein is CASGLVVGTDNLGEQFF.

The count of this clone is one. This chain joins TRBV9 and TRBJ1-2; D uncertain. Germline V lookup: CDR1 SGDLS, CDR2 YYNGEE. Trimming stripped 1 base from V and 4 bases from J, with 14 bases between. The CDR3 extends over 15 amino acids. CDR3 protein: CASSVTAEGGYGYTF. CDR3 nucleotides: TGTGCCAGCAGCGTAACTGCCGAGGGTGGCTATGGCTACACCTTC.